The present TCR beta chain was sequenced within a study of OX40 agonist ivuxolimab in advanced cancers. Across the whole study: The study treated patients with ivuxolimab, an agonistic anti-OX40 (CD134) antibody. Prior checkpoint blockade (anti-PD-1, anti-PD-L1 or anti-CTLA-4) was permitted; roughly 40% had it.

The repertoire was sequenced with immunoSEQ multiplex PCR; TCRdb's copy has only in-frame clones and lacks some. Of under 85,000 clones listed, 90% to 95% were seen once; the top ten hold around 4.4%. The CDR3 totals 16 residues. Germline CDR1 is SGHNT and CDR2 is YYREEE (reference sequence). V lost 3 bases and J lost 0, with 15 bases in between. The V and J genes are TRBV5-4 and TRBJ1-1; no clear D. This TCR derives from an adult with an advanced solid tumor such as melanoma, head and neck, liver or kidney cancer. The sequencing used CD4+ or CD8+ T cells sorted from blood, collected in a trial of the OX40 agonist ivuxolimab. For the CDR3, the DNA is TGTGCCAGCAGCTCCGACCCCCTCGCAATGAACACTGAAGCTTTCTTT. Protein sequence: CASSSDPLAMNTEAFF.